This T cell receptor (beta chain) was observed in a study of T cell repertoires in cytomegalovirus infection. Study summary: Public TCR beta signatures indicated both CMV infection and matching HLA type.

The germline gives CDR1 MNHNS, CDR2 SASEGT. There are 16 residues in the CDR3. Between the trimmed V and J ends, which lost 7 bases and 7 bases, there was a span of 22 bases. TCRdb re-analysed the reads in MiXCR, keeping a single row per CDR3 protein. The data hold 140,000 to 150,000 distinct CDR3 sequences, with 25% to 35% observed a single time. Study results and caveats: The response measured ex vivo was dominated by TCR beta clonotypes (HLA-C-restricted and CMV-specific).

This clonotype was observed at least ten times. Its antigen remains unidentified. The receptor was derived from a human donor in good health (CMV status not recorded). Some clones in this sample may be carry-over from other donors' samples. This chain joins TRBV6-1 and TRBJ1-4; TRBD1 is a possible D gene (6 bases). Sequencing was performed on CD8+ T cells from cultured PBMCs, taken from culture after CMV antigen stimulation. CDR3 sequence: CASIRATGGASEKLFF. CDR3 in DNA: TGTGCCAGCATTCGGGCCACGGGGGGGGCTTCTGAAAAACTGTTTTTT.